These 9 T cell receptor beta chains originate from one sample sequenced in a study of blood T cell repertoires in COVID-19. Only in-frame clones appear in the TCRdb table, and some are missing; sequencing was by immunoSEQ multiplex PCR. This sample has 20,000 to 25,000 clones, with roughly 75% found just once. The specimen sequenced was peripheral blood. All receptors derive from a man aged 55 to 70 with active COVID-19.

The chain uses TRBV7-9 and TRBJ2-7, with TRBD2 matching 7 bases. The germline CDR1 and CDR2 sequences are SEHNR and FQNEAQ (reference sequence). CDR3 length: 16 amino acids. The V gene end was trimmed by 5 bases and the J gene end by 2 bases; junction bases not matched to a gene: 12. Here the CDR3 DNA reads TGTGCCAGCAGCCCCCGGGCAGGGAGGGACCCCTACGAGCAGTACTTC. It is translated as CASSPRAGRDPYEQYF.

The rearrangement joins TRBV27 to TRBJ1-5; 7 nucleotides agree with TRBD1. The CDR3 loop spans 15 amino acids. Germline loops: CDR1 MNHEY, CDR2 SMNVEV (reference sequence). The trim removed 8 bases at V and 1 base at J, leaving 8 bases unmatched. The CDR3 sequence: CASGEGALSNQPQHF. DNA of the CDR3: TGTGCCAGCGGAGAGGGGGCGCTGAGCAATCAGCCCCAGCATTTT.

This chain connects TRBV19 to TRBJ2-1; no clear D gene. The CDR3 totals 16 residues. Germline-derived CDR1 and CDR2 are LNHDA and SQIVND (reference sequence). The V gene lost 5 bases and the J gene lost 0 bases, with 14 bases spanning the gap. The DNA for the CDR3 is TGTGCCAGTAGTGAGTCGGCGGCGAGCTCCTACAATGAGCAGTTCTTC. Translation: CASSESAASSYNEQFF.

J is TRBJ1-2 and V is TRBV9; tentatively, D is TRBD1 (6 bases). Germline CDR1 and CDR2: SGDLS and YYNGEE. The CDR3 sequence is 14 residues long. V lost 0 bases and J lost 6, with 12 bases in between. The CDR3 spells CASSVADSRDGYTF. The CDR3 nucleotides read TGTGCCAGCAGCGTAGCGGACAGTCGAGATGGCTACACCTTC.

V usage is TRBV5-1 and J usage is TRBJ2-2, with a tentative D call TRBD1 (5 bases). Per the germline V gene, CDR1 is SGHRS and CDR2 is YFSETQ. CDR3 length: 13 amino acids. V was shortened by 4 bases and J by 10 bases, with 14 bases between the two germline ends. The CDR3 DNA reads as TGCGCCAGCAGCCCCTCAGGGTTTTCGGAGCTGTTTTTT. It encodes CASSPSGFSELFF.

V gene TRBV5-1 combines with J gene TRBJ1-5; no clear D gene. The CDR3 runs to 14 residues. Germline V gives CDR1 SGHRS, CDR2 YFSETQ. The V gene lost 4 bases and the J gene lost 0 bases, with 8 bases spanning the gap. The chain's CDR3 is CASSPGSSNQPQHF. CDR3 nucleotide sequence: TGCGCCAGCAGCCCTGGGAGTAGCAATCAGCCCCAGCATTTT.

A few counts support this clone. This chain joins TRBV19 and TRBJ1-5; unclear D gene. V was shortened by 5 bases and J by 4 bases, with 9 bases between the two germline ends. CDR1 LNHDA and CDR2 SQIVND come from the germline V gene (reference sequence). The CDR3 totals 13 residues. The CDR3, as DNA: TGTGCCAGTAGTCCCACTCATAATCAGCCCCAGCATTTT. Translation: CASSPTHNQPQHF.

This rearrangement joins TRBV11-2 to TRBJ2-3, with a tentative D call TRBD2 (5 bases). The V and J ends lost 5 bases and 4 bases respectively, with 19 bases between them. Looked up from germline, CDR1 is SGHAT and CDR2 is FQNNGV. CDR3 length: 16 residues. This CDR3 is CASSRVGDSWADTQYF. The CDR3 region has the DNA TGTGCCAGCAGCAGAGTCGGGGATTCTTGGGCAGATACGCAGTATTTT.

J is TRBJ2-1 and V is TRBV19; 9 bases map to TRBD1. CDR1 is LNHDA and CDR2 is SQIVND in the germline V gene (reference sequence). The junction had 10 bases not matched to a gene; V was cut back by 3 bases and J by 7 bases. The CDR3 consists of 16 residues. The chain's CDR3 is CASSINRGLPLNEQFF. DNA of the CDR3: TGTGCCAGTAGTATCAACAGGGGGCTCCCGTTGAATGAGCAGTTCTTC.